The present entry profiles one T cell receptor beta chain with its context. What it binds is not known. Positive CCR7 selection of CD45RO-negative cells yielded the naive CD8 cells, and terminally differentiated effector memory CD45RA+ cells were excluded. The source of the sample is a study of shared clonotypes between healthy human individuals. Study-wide results and limits: Naive subsets tended to show greater estimated richness than memory subsets.

V was clipped by 0 bases and J by 10 bases, with 15 bases between them. CDR3 length equals 14 residues. Germline CDR1 reads MNHEY; CDR2 reads SMNVEV (reference sequence). The assay was immunoSEQ multiplex PCR, and TCRdb's table has in-frame clones only and misses some. The repertoire holds some 1,900,000 clones, with about 95% as singletons. The rearrangement links TRBV27 to TRBJ1-1, with TRBD1 as a possible D gene (5 bases). Sequencing was carried out using naive CD8+ T cells sorted from blood. This sequence originates from a man aged 18 to 29 in good health. The CDR3 coding sequence is TGTGCCAGCAGTTTATCGGTTCACGGGGGGAGAGCTTTCTTT. Translating it yields CASSLSVHGGRAFF.